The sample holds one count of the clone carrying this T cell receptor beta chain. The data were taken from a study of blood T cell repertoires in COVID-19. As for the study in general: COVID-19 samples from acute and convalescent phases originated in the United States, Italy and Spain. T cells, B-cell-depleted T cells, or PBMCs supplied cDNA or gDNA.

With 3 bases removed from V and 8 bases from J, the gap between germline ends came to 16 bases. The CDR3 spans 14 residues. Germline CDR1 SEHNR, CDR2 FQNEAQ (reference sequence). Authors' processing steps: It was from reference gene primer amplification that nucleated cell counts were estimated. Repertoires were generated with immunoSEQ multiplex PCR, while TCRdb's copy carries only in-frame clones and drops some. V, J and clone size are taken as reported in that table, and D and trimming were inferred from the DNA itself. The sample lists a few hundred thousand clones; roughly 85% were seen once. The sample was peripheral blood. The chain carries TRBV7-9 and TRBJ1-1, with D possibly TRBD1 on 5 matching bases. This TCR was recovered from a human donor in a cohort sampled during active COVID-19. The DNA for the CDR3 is TGTGCCAGCAGCTTGGATGCGGGGGTCGGCGAAGCTTTCTTT. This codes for CASSLDAGVGEAFF.